The next 24 T cell receptor beta chains were all read from a single sample in a study of T-cell memory formation after mild COVID-19. TCRdb used MiXCR to reprocess the 5' RACE reads, holding one entry per CDR3 protein. The profile shows 200,000 to 300,000 distinct CDR3 sequences, 16% of them singletons. The sample was PBMCs or a T cell subset sorted from them (not recorded which). These receptors all come from a man aged 18 to 30 who had mild COVID-19 (a few samples of this study predate the infection). Cell type and time point are not known.

The CDR3 DNA follows: TGTGCCAGCAGAGAAGGGCCCCGGCCCGACCCAGATACGCAGTATTTT. Protein sequence: CASREGPRPDPDTQYF. The V and J genes are TRBV6-2 or TRBV6-3 and TRBJ2-3, with D uncertain. This CDR3 comprises 16 residues. Germline values: CDR1 MNHEY, CDR2 SVGEGT. V lost 6 bases, J lost 4 bases, and 20 bases lay in between.

V gene TRBV18 combines with J gene TRBJ2-5, with D tentatively TRBD2 (5 bases). Germline V gene lookup returns CDR1 KGHSH and CDR2 LQKENI. Trimming pared 2 bases from V and 4 bases from J, leaving 11 bases between. CDR3 length equals 14 residues. The DNA for the CDR3 is TGTGCCAGCTCACCATCGGGTGAGGGAGAGACCCAGTACTTC. Translation: CASSPSGEGETQYF.

Ten or more counts support this clonotype. The CDR3 nucleotides read TGTGCCAGCAAACAACAGGGGGGCTCCTACGAGCAGTACTTC. Translated: CASKQQGGSYEQYF. This sequence joins TRBV7-9 and TRBJ2-7; 8 bases match TRBD1. The CDR3 sequence is 14 residues long. CDR1 is SEHNR, CDR2 FQNEAQ, per germline (reference sequence). V shed 7 bases and J 0 bases; nucleotides not matched to a gene: 5.

The chain is built from TRBV6-2 or TRBV6-3 and TRBJ2-1; maybe TRBD1 (6 bases). The CDR3 is 18 amino acids. In germline, CDR1 is MNHEY, CDR2 SVGEGT. Trimming shortened V by 2 bases and J by 0 bases, and 17 bases separated the two germline ends. CDR3 in amino acids: CASSYPTTGLSSYNEQFF. The CDR3 DNA sequence: TGTGCCAGCAGTTACCCTACCACAGGGTTGAGCTCCTACAATGAGCAGTTCTTC.

This clonotype has a handful of counts. This rearrangement joins TRBV11-2 to TRBJ2-1, with TRBD2 matching 9 bases. Germline V gene lookup returns CDR1 SGHAT and CDR2 FQNNGV. The CDR3 is 14 amino acids. V lost 4 bases to trimming and J lost 3 bases; unmatched junction nucleotides: 1. The CDR3 protein is CASSYSGGYNEQFF. The CDR3 nucleotides read TGTGCCAGCAGCTATAGCGGGGGCTACAATGAGCAGTTCTTC.

CDR3 loop: CASSFLTLDTQYF. CDR3 bases: TGTGCCAGCAGCTTTTTAACTTTAGATACGCAGTATTTT. V usage is TRBV11-2 and J usage is TRBJ2-3; no firm D call. V was pared by 3 bases and J by 5 bases, with 9 bases between. The germline CDR1 and CDR2 sequences are SGHAT and FQNNGV. CDR3 size: 13 residues.

The sample holds a few counts of this clonotype. This chain connects TRBV7-8 to TRBJ1-5, with TRBD1 matching over 10 bases. V was clipped by 5 bases and J by 7 bases; unmatched bases: 5. From germline, CDR1 is SGHVS and CDR2 FQNEAQ. This CDR3 is built from 14 residues. CDR3: CASSAGQGRQPQHF. CDR3 bases: TGTGCCAGCAGCGCGGGACAGGGGCGACAGCCCCAGCATTTT.

This clonotype came up a few times. The chain combines TRBV5-4 with TRBJ2-3; D call uncertain. The CDR3 covers 16 residues. Germline V gives CDR1 SGHNT, CDR2 YYREEE (reference sequence). Trimming shortened V by 1 base and J by 0 bases, and 12 bases separated the two germline ends. CDR3 bases: TGTGCCAGCAGCTTGTCCGCATCCACTAGCACAGATACGCAGTATTTT. Its protein is CASSLSASTSTDTQYF. The full variable domain, in which reference TRBV5-4 and TRBJ2-3 provide the parts outside the CDR3, is ETGVTQSPTHLIKTRGQQVTLRCSSQSGHNTVSWYQQALGQGPQFIFQYYREEENGRGNFPPRFSGLQFPNYSSELNVNALELDDSALYLCASSLSASTSTDTQYFGPGTRLTVL.

The chain carries TRBV7-2 and TRBJ1-1; no firm D call. The germline V gene encodes CDR1 SGHTA and CDR2 FQGNSA. V was pared by 3 bases and J by 5 bases, with 10 bases between. CDR3 length: 13 residues. This chain's CDR3 is CASSLDRQTEAFF. Written as DNA, the CDR3 is TGTGCCAGCAGCTTGGACCGGCAGACTGAAGCTTTCTTT.

Here the CDR3 reads CASSKEESSYGYTF. CDR3 nucleotide sequence: TGTGCCAGCAGCAAGGAAGAGAGTAGCTATGGCTACACCTTC. The chain links TRBV9 to TRBJ1-2; D gene ambiguous. Germline CDR1 SGDLS, CDR2 YYNGEE. The CDR3 is 14 residues long. The V end was cut by 4 bases, the J end by 4 bases, with 14 bases between.

The J gene is TRBJ2-5, the V gene TRBV27; either TRBD1 or TRBD2 may supply D (6 bases each). V was shortened by 6 bases and J by 2 bases, with 19 bases between the two germline ends. The germline gives CDR1 MNHEY, CDR2 SMNVEV (reference sequence). The CDR3 has 16 amino acids. CDR3 loop: CASSPLGGNEQETQYF. The CDR3 bases are TGTGCCAGCAGCCCCTTAGGGGGGAACGAGCAAGAGACCCAGTACTTC.

This chain connects TRBV20-1 to TRBJ2-5; D gene uncertain. The CDR3 contains 14 residues. CDR1 and CDR2 (germline): DFQATT, SNEGSKA (reference sequence). For the CDR3, the DNA is TGCAGCGTGCCTAATGTCCGGACGGCCGGGACCCAGTACTTC. Its translation is CSVPNVRTAGTQYF.

This chain connects TRBV7-2 to TRBJ2-1, with no clear D. This CDR3 is 12 amino acids long. CDR1 is SGHTA and CDR2 is FQGNSA in the germline V gene. V was pared by 7 bases and J by 5 bases, with 9 bases between. CDR3 in amino acids: CASTTDNNEQFF. The CDR3 bases are TGTGCCAGCACCACAGATAACAATGAGCAGTTCTTC.

The table lists this clonotype with a few counts. V usage is TRBV2 and J usage is TRBJ1-1; D possibly corresponds to TRBD1 (6 bases). V was cut by 0 bases and J by 5 bases, with 16 bases left in between. The CDR3 runs to 16 residues. Germline V lookup: CDR1 SNHLY, CDR2 FYNNEI. CDR3: CASSEARQIGGTEAFF. The CDR3, as DNA: TGTGCCAGCAGTGAAGCTCGACAGATAGGGGGTACTGAAGCTTTCTTT.

There are many counts of this clonotype. The chain employs TRBV6-5 and TRBJ1-6; D is unresolved. V was clipped by 4 bases and J by 7 bases, with 14 bases between them. The CDR3 is 15 amino acids. Germline V gene sequence: CDR1 MNHEY, CDR2 SVGAGI. DNA of the CDR3: TGTGCCAGCAGTTTTAAGGTCAGAAGGAATTCACCCCTCCACTTT. Translation gives CASSFKVRRNSPLHF.

The chain combines TRBV28 with TRBJ2-2; 7 bases fit TRBD1. Germline CDR1 is MDHEN and CDR2 is SYDVKM. CDR3 length: 13 residues. The CDR3 DNA reads TGTGCTTCACGGGACAGAGCTATCGGGGAGCTGTTTTTT. It encodes CASRDRAIGELFF.

This chain connects TRBV29-1 to TRBJ2-7, with 10 bases lining up with TRBD1. V was clipped by 7 bases and J by 4 bases; unmatched bases: 4. This CDR3 is 12 amino acids long. CDR1 and CDR2 (germline): SQVTM, ANQGSEA. CDR3 in DNA: TGCAGCGCGGGACAGGGGTGGTACGAGCAGTACTTC. The encoded protein is CSAGQGWYEQYF.

This clonotype was observed a handful of times. V and J are TRBV6-6 and TRBJ1-2, with D unclear. Germline V CDR1 and CDR2: MNHNY, SVGAGI (reference sequence). This CDR3 is 13 amino acids long. Trimming shortened V by 6 bases and J by 4 bases, and 12 bases separated the two germline ends. This CDR3 is CASSPTSSYGYTF. As DNA, the CDR3 is TGTGCCAGCAGCCCAACGTCTAGCTATGGCTACACCTTC.

V gene TRBV27 combines with J gene TRBJ2-7; 10 bases line up with TRBD1. The trim removed 3 bases at V and 4 bases at J, leaving 6 bases unmatched. Germline loops: CDR1 MNHEY, CDR2 SMNVEV (reference sequence). CDR3 length equals 15 residues. The CDR3 coding sequence is TGTGCCAGCAGTTTCGCGGGGACAGGGGATTACGAGCAGTACTTC. It specifies CASSFAGTGDYEQYF.

With regard to this clonotype: One end of the junction fails to match germline, which may point to a read error. V usage is TRBV5-1 and J usage is TRBJ1-1; D perhaps matches TRBD1 (6 bases). CDR3 size: 14 residues. Germline V lookup: CDR1 SGHRS, CDR2 YFSETQ. This CDR3 reads CASSLQGGNTEAFF. The CDR3 DNA reads as TGTGCCAGCAGCTTACAAGGGGGGAACACTGAAGCTTTCTTT.

The table lists this clonotype with a few counts. The genes are TRBV20-1 and TRBJ2-2; D uncertain. This CDR3 is built from 13 residues. Germline assignment: CDR1 DFQATT and CDR2 SNEGSKA (reference sequence). Trimming removed 5 bases from V and 3 bases from J, with 10 bases in between. CDR3 nucleotides: TGCAGTGCTCATAACCTGTACACCGGGGAGCTGTTTTTT. This gives the protein CSAHNLYTGELFF.

A few counts support this clonotype. The chain employs TRBV7-3 and TRBJ2-1; D might be TRBD1 or TRBD2, each matching 5 bases. The V and J ends lost 5 bases and 7 bases respectively, with 12 bases between them. The CDR3 extends over 13 amino acids. Germline V CDR1 and CDR2: SGHTA, FQGTGA. CDR3 coding DNA: TGTGCCAGCAGCCCCCAGTGGGGGAATGAGCAGTTCTTC. As protein: CASSPQWGNEQFF.

The table lists this clonotype with many counts. The J gene is TRBJ2-7, the V gene TRBV9; 9 positions agree with TRBD1. The germline CDR1 and CDR2 sequences are SGDLS and YYNGEE. The ends lost 0 bases at V and 4 bases at J; junction bases unmatched: 5. The CDR3 totals 15 residues. The CDR3 reads CASSVGVTGGYEQYF. The CDR3 DNA sequence: TGTGCCAGCAGCGTAGGTGTGACAGGGGGTTACGAGCAGTACTTC.

The chain uses TRBV7-6 and TRBJ2-7, with a weak D call TRBD1 (6 bases). The germline V gene encodes CDR1 SGHVS and CDR2 FNYEAQ. The CDR3 covers 12 residues. V lost 5 bases and J 4 bases, leaving 9 bases between the germline ends. The CDR3 loop is CASSVDRYEQYF. The CDR3 DNA is TGTGCCAGCAGCGTCGACAGGTACGAGCAGTACTTC.